These 4 T cell receptor beta chains came from one sample sequenced in a study of STAT5B mutations in CD4+ large granular lymphocyte leukemia. Some clones are missing from TCRdb's copy, which holds only in-frame ones; the method was immunoSEQ multiplex PCR. The sample consists of more than 30,000 clones, around three quarters of them appearing once. Sequencing used CD4+ T cells from blood buffy coats. These receptors were taken from a human donor in good health.

The chain employs TRBV30 and TRBJ2-5; unclear D gene. Germline CDR1 GTSNPN, CDR2 SVGIG (reference sequence). The CDR3 totals 13 residues. Trimming cost V 3 bases and J 7 bases, with 15 bases left between them. The CDR3 nucleotides read TGTGCCTGGAGGTCCCCTGGGGTAGGGACCCAGTACTTC. This encodes CAWRSPGVGTQYF. The whole variable domain, remainder taken from reference TRBV30 and TRBJ2-5, is SQTIHQWPATLVQPVGSPLSLECTVEGTSNPNLYWYRQAAGRGLQLLFYSVGIGQISSEVPQNLSASRPQDRQFILSSKKLLLSDSGFYLCAWRSPGVGTQYFGPGTRLLVL.

This chain connects TRBV30 to TRBJ2-7; no reliable D call. From germline, CDR1 is GTSNPN and CDR2 SVGIG (reference sequence). The CDR3 runs to 14 residues. V was cut by 3 bases and J by 0 bases, with 12 bases left in between. CDR3 protein: CAWRAGLPSYEQYF. The CDR3 nucleotides read TGTGCCTGGAGGGCCGGGTTGCCCTCCTACGAGCAGTACTTC.

The J gene is TRBJ2-2, the V gene TRBV6-5, with a possible D match to TRBD2 (6 bases). Germline-derived CDR1 and CDR2 are MNHEY and SVGAGI. V lost 11 bases and J lost 4, with 20 bases in between. The CDR3 sequence is 15 residues long. The CDR3 sequence is CAARRGGTGTGELFF. The DNA for the CDR3 is TGTGCCGCCCGGCGGGGCGGGACGGGCACCGGGGAGCTGTTTTTT.

The chain has TRBV4-3 and TRBJ2-2, with D unresolved. The CDR3 sequence is 14 residues long. Trimming pared 4 bases from V and 6 bases from J, leaving 12 bases between. Germline V gene lookup returns CDR1 LGHNA and CDR2 YSLEER. CDR3 in amino acids: CASSRSGGAGELFF. CDR3 nucleotide sequence: TGCGCCAGCAGCCGTTCCGGTGGGGCCGGGGAGCTGTTTTTT.